This entry lists 32 T cell receptor beta chains sequenced from one sample in a study of blood T cell repertoires in COVID-19. This table comes from immunoSEQ multiplex PCR, and its TCRdb copy is limited to in-frame clones, with some not included. The data show roughly 230,000 clones, roughly 90% seen once. Input material: peripheral blood. Receptors originate from a woman in her sixties or seventies with COVID-19, enrolled during active disease.

The V call is TRBV6-1, the J call TRBJ1-1; possibly TRBD1 for D (6 bases). CDR1 is MNHNS, CDR2 SASEGT, per germline. The ends were cut back, 2 bases at V and 8 bases at J, with 12 bases in the middle. CDR3 length: 13 residues. CDR3 sequence: CASSETQGTEAFF. The CDR3 nucleotides are TGTGCCAGCAGTGAAACACAGGGAACCGAAGCTTTCTTT.

The rearrangement uses TRBV9 and TRBJ1-1; D unresolved. The CDR3 runs 15 residues. The V gene's germline CDR1 is SGDLS and CDR2 YYNGEE. The V gene lost 0 bases and the J gene lost 0 bases, with 9 bases spanning the gap. The CDR3 loop reads CASSVAPGMNTEAFF. CDR3 nucleotide sequence: TGTGCCAGCAGCGTAGCGCCAGGAATGAACACTGAAGCTTTCTTT.

This sequence joins TRBV18 and TRBJ2-7, with a possible D match to TRBD1 (6 bases). Germline assignment: CDR1 KGHSH and CDR2 LQKENI. This CDR3 comprises 14 residues. Trimming stripped 3 bases from V and 0 bases from J, with 9 bases between. CDR3 protein: CASSPKGHSYEQYF. CDR3 nucleotide sequence: TGTGCCAGCTCACCGAAGGGACACTCCTACGAGCAGTACTTC.

V and J are TRBV27 and TRBJ2-5, with a possible D match to TRBD1 (5 bases). V was cut by 4 bases and J by 2 bases, with 8 bases left in between. CDR3 length equals 13 residues. CDR1 and CDR2 (germline): MNHEY, SMNVEV (reference sequence). CDR3 in DNA: TGTGCCAGCAGTTACAGGCTTCAAGAGACCCAGTACTTC. Amino acids: CASSYRLQETQYF.

This chain joins TRBV6-5 and TRBJ1-2; 7 nucleotides align to TRBD1. The ends lost 6 bases at V and 8 bases at J; junction bases unmatched: 9. Germline CDR1 and CDR2: MNHEY and SVGAGI. CDR3 length equals 13 residues. The CDR3 loop reads CASRPDRDRGYTF. The DNA of the CDR3 is TGTGCCAGCAGACCCGACAGGGACAGAGGCTACACCTTC.

V is TRBV6-5 and J is TRBJ1-6; TRBD1 matches 9 bases. Losses at the gene ends were 4 bases for V and 10 bases for J; bases not matched to a gene: 8. Germline assignment: CDR1 MNHEY and CDR2 SVGAGI. The CDR3 is 15 residues long. CDR3 nucleotides: TGTGCCAGCAGTTTTTTGGACAGGGGAAGGTCACCCCTCCACTTT. It specifies CASSFLDRGRSPLHF.

The genes are TRBV20-1 and TRBJ1-2; D remains unclear. The CDR3 has 12 residues. V was pared by 3 bases and J by 4 bases, with 9 bases between. Germline-derived CDR1 and CDR2 are DFQATT and SNEGSKA (reference sequence). The CDR3 region is CSASPTVYGYTF. The DNA of the CDR3 is TGCAGTGCTAGTCCCACAGTCTATGGCTACACCTTC.

The CDR3 here is CASSIRERNQPQHF. CDR3 in DNA: TGTGCCAGTAGTATCAGGGAACGCAATCAGCCCCAGCATTTT. The chain carries TRBV19 and TRBJ1-5, with D possibly matching TRBD1 (5 bases). CDR3 length: 14 amino acids. CDR1 is LNHDA, CDR2 SQIVND, per germline (reference sequence). V lost 3 bases and J lost 2, with 8 bases in between.

The V call is TRBV4-1, the J call TRBJ1-3; weak D call: TRBD1 (6 bases). Trimming took off 4 bases at V and 5 bases at J, with 18 bases between the two ends. Germline CDR1 MGHRA, CDR2 YSYEKL. The CDR3 has 16 amino acids. CDR3 DNA sequence: TGCGCCAGCAGCCTACGCTCTGGGGACATTAGAAACACCATATATTTT. Translation gives CASSLRSGDIRNTIYF.

The V call is TRBV12-3 or TRBV12-4, the J call TRBJ2-2; D is ambiguous. V dropped 4 bases and J dropped 6 bases, with 9 bases sitting between them. The CDR3 is 13 amino acids. In DNA, the CDR3 is TGTGCCAGCAGTTCCACATTGCCCGGGGAGCTGTTTTTT. This gives the protein CASSSTLPGELFF.

The chain recombines TRBV5-4 with TRBJ2-7, with TRBD1 matching over 7 bases. V trimming: 3 bases; J trimming: 5 bases; junction bases outside the gene matches: 8. Per germline, CDR1 SGHNT and CDR2 YYREEE (reference sequence). CDR3 length: 14 residues. The CDR3 here is CASSSRQGTDEQYF. As DNA, the CDR3 is TGTGCCAGCAGCTCGCGACAGGGAACTGACGAGCAGTACTTC. The full variable domain, rest sourced from reference TRBV5-4 and TRBJ2-7, is ETGVTQSPTHLIKTRGQQVTLRCSSQSGHNTVSWYQQALGQGPQFIFQYYREEENGRGNFPPRFSGLQFPNYSSELNVNALELDDSALYLCASSSRQGTDEQYFGPGTRLTVT.

The chain is built from TRBV19 and TRBJ2-1; 7 nucleotides line up with TRBD2. Trimming took 5 bases from V and 2 from J; bases not matched to a gene: 3. The germline gives CDR1 LNHDA, CDR2 SQIVND (reference sequence). CDR3 length equals 14 residues. The CDR3 reads CASSRGGTYNEQFF. As DNA, the CDR3 is TGTGCCAGTAGTCGCGGGGGAACCTACAATGAGCAGTTCTTC.

J is TRBJ1-1 and V is TRBV5-1, with 7 bases aligning to TRBD1. Germline loops: CDR1 SGHRS, CDR2 YFSETQ. V lost 4 bases and J lost 2; bases outside the gene matches: 8. CDR3 length equals 15 residues. CDR3 residues: CASSTGQVINTEAFF. For the CDR3, the DNA is TGCGCCAGCAGCACAGGACAGGTGATTAACACTGAAGCTTTCTTT.

The V gene is TRBV4-2, the J gene TRBJ2-7; D is uncertain. CDR1 LGHNA and CDR2 YNFKEQ come from the germline V gene. This CDR3 has 13 residues. V shed 4 bases and J shed 2 bases, with 9 bases lying between them. The CDR3 spells CASSLPRPYEQYF. CDR3 DNA sequence: TGTGCCAGCAGCCTCCCTAGGCCCTACGAGCAGTACTTC.

CDR3 nucleotides: TGTGCCAGCAGGGCGACAGGTTATAGCAATCAGCCCCAGCATTTT. Encoded protein: CASRATGYSNQPQHF. The V call is TRBV7-8, the J call TRBJ1-5; perhaps TRBD1 as D (6 bases). The CDR3 spans 15 residues. V gave up 6 bases and J gave up 0 bases, with 12 bases separating them. Germline assignment: CDR1 SGHVS and CDR2 FQNEAQ.

The chain links TRBV11-3 to TRBJ2-3, with D perhaps matching TRBD2 (6 bases). The germline CDR1 and CDR2 sequences are SGHNT and YENEEA. V gave up 1 base and J gave up 6 bases, with 17 bases separating them. The length of the CDR3 is 16 residues. CDR3 protein: CASSLGHGGVSDTQYF. The CDR3 nucleotides are TGTGCCAGCAGCTTAGGGCACGGGGGTGTTTCGGATACGCAGTATTTT.

The chain carries TRBV6-1 and TRBJ1-4; D call uncertain. V was shortened by 3 bases and J by 10 bases, with 12 bases between the two germline ends. The germline V gene encodes CDR1 MNHNS and CDR2 SASEGT. This CDR3 region has 13 residues. CDR3 nucleotides: TGTGCCAGCAGTGAGCGGGAGACGGGAAAACTGTTTTTT. It yields the protein CASSERETGKLFF.

The chain recombines TRBV7-2 with TRBJ2-7, with D possibly TRBD1 on 6 matching bases. The CDR3 has 15 residues. CDR1 is SGHTA, CDR2 FQGNSA, per germline. V lost 1 base and J 0 bases, leaving 10 bases between the germline ends. The CDR3 region has the DNA TGTGCCAGCAGCTTAGGACAGGCCCCCTCCTACGAGCAGTACTTC. Protein: CASSLGQAPSYEQYF.

This clone was detected only once. The chain couples TRBV7-2 to TRBJ1-3; 7 bases line up with TRBD1. This CDR3 region has 14 residues. With V trimmed by 7 bases and J by 0 bases, 3 bases remained unmatched. Germline V gene sequence: CDR1 SGHTA, CDR2 FQGNSA. For the CDR3, the DNA is TGTGCCAGCAAAAACAGGGGCTCTGGAAACACCATATATTTT. This codes for CASKNRGSGNTIYF.

The rearrangement uses TRBV5-1 and TRBJ2-2; 11 nucleotides agree with TRBD1. V shed 4 bases, J shed 4 bases, and the junction held 6 bases outside the gene matches. Germline V gene data show CDR1 as SGHRS and CDR2 as YFSETQ. The CDR3 contains 16 residues. The CDR3, as DNA: TGCGCCAGCAGCCGGGGACAGGGGGAAGGCACCGGGGAGCTGTTTTTT. Residues: CASSRGQGEGTGELFF. The entire variable domain, with the rest obtained from reference TRBV5-1 and TRBJ2-2, is as follows: KAGVTQTPRYLIKTRGQQVTLSCSPISGHRSVSWYQQTPGQGLQFLFEYFSETQRNKGNFPGRFSGRQFSNSRSEMNVSTLELGDSALYLCASSRGQGEGTGELFFGEGSRLTVL.

The chain couples TRBV5-4 to TRBJ1-2; TRBD1 matches at 7 bases. The CDR3 contains 13 residues. V was pared by 4 bases and J by 5 bases, with 5 bases of the junction left unmatched. The germline V gene encodes CDR1 SGHNT and CDR2 YYREEE (reference sequence). For the CDR3, the DNA is TGTGCCAGCAGCAGACAGGGTGGGTATGGCTACACCTTC. Its protein product is CASSRQGGYGYTF. The variable domain in full, completed from reference TRBV5-4 and TRBJ1-2, reads ETGVTQSPTHLIKTRGQQVTLRCSSQSGHNTVSWYQQALGQGPQFIFQYYREEENGRGNFPPRFSGLQFPNYSSELNVNALELDDSALYLCASSRQGGYGYTFGSGTRLTVV.

The rearrangement links TRBV11-2 to TRBJ2-1, with 7 bases matching TRBD2. Germline V gives CDR1 SGHAT, CDR2 FQNNGV. V gave up 9 bases and J gave up 0 bases; unmatched junction bases: 11. The CDR3 runs 16 residues. In DNA, the CDR3 is TGTGCCAGTAAAGCGGGGTATTTGTCCTCCTACAATGAGCAGTTCTTC. It translates to CASKAGYLSSYNEQFF.

The chain links TRBV24-1 to TRBJ2-2; D is unclear. Trimming took off 0 bases at V and 7 bases at J, with 5 bases between the two ends. The CDR3 covers 13 residues. Germline V lookup: CDR1 KGHDR, CDR2 SFDVKD. CDR3: CATSDLRSGELFF. DNA for the CDR3: TGTGCCACCAGTGATTTGCGGAGCGGGGAGCTGTTTTTT.

V and J are TRBV7-2 and TRBJ1-2; the D is unclear. V was shortened by 2 bases and J by 4 bases, with 11 bases between the two germline ends. The CDR3 is made up of 14 amino acids. The V gene's germline CDR1 is SGHTA and CDR2 FQGNSA. The CDR3 bases are TGTGCCAGCAGCTTAACCGGTAGCTTCTATGGCTACACCTTC. It specifies CASSLTGSFYGYTF.

This clone appeared a single time. The chain recombines TRBV5-1 with TRBJ1-1, with D perhaps matching TRBD1 (6 bases). The length of the CDR3 is 14 residues. The germline V and J ends were trimmed by 2 bases and 4 bases, with 12 bases remaining between them. CDR1 and CDR2 (germline): SGHRS, YFSETQ. This chain's CDR3 is CASSFAQGTTEAFF. Written as DNA, the CDR3 is TGCGCCAGCAGCTTCGCTCAGGGGACCACTGAAGCTTTCTTT.

The sample holds one count of this clone. The V gene is TRBV3-1 (or the pseudogene TRBV3-2), the J gene TRBJ1-6; no clear D. Germline-derived CDR1 and CDR2 are LGHDT and YNNKEL (reference sequence). The CDR3 sequence is 15 residues long. Trimming took off 2 bases at V and 4 bases at J, with 9 bases between the two ends. For the CDR3, the DNA is TGTGCCAGCAGCCAAATGGAGCTTTATAATTCACCCCTCCACTTT. Residues: CASSQMELYNSPLHF.

This chain links TRBV7-3 with TRBJ1-6; D is unresolved. Germline assignment: CDR1 SGHTA and CDR2 FQGTGA. There are 14 residues in the CDR3. V was trimmed by 4 bases and J by 7 bases, leaving 11 bases between them. CDR3 DNA: TGTGCCAGCAGCTACGGGTCATTAAATTCACCCCTCCACTTT. Its protein product is CASSYGSLNSPLHF.

The chain links TRBV29-1 to TRBJ1-1; TRBD1 matches 8 bases. Germline assignment: CDR1 SQVTM and CDR2 ANQGSEA. The ends lost 5 bases at V and 1 base at J; junction bases unmatched: 0. The CDR3 is made up of 12 amino acids. The CDR3 DNA reads as TGCAGCGTTACAGGGGGGAACACTGAAGCTTTCTTT. This encodes CSVTGGNTEAFF.

This chain joins TRBV19 and TRBJ1-3; 7 bases are a match to TRBD1. The germline CDR1 and CDR2 sequences are LNHDA and SQIVND (reference sequence). Losses at the gene ends were 6 bases for V and 0 bases for J; bases not matched to a gene: 5. The CDR3 length is 15 residues. DNA of the CDR3: TGTGCCAGTAGGTGGACAGGACACTCTGGAAACACCATATATTTT. This encodes CASRWTGHSGNTIYF.

V and J are TRBV11-2 and TRBJ1-4; maybe TRBD1 (5 bases). Trimming took off 2 bases at V and 5 bases at J, with 15 bases between the two ends. This CDR3 has 16 amino acids. The germline V gene encodes CDR1 SGHAT and CDR2 FQNNGV. The CDR3 nucleotides are TGTGCCAGCAGCTTAAGCGGAGGGGCTTGGAATGAAAAACTGTTTTTT. Its translation: CASSLSGGAWNEKLFF.

The V and J genes are TRBV5-6 and TRBJ2-3, with 10 bases fitting TRBD2. After removal of 4 bases from V and 5 bases from J, the junction contained 10 bases not matched to a gene. Germline values: CDR1 SGHDT, CDR2 YYEEEE. This CDR3 comprises 16 residues. The CDR3 bases are TGTGCCAGCAGCCCCCCTCAGCGGGGGGGCCGAGATACGCAGTATTTT. It yields the protein CASSPPQRGGRDTQYF.

This chain uses TRBV29-1 with TRBJ1-1; a possible D gene is TRBD1 (5 bases). The CDR3 sequence is 15 residues long. The germline gives CDR1 SQVTM, CDR2 ANQGSEA. Trimming took off 6 bases at V and 0 bases at J, with 17 bases between the two ends. The CDR3 is CSVQRGSRMNTEAFF. CDR3 coding DNA: TGCAGCGTGCAAAGGGGCAGTAGAATGAACACTGAAGCTTTCTTT. Using reference TRBV29-1 and TRBJ1-1 for the parts outside the CDR3, the full variable domain is SAVISQKPSRDICQRGTSLTIQCQVDSQVTMMFWYRQQPGQSLTLIATANQGSEATYESGFVIDKFPISRPNLTFSTLTVSNMSPEDSSIYLCSVQRGSRMNTEAFFGQGTRLTVV.